The next 9 T cell receptor beta chains were all read from a single sample in a study of beta chain features in type 1 diabetes. Expressed TCRB transcripts were sequenced because the entire RNA isolate underwent reverse transcription. The assay was immunoSEQ multiplex PCR, and TCRdb's table has in-frame clones only and misses some. The sample contains 900,000 or so clones, 15% to 20% of which appear only once. Sequencing input: naive CD4+ T cells from blood. These receptors were obtained from a woman younger than 35 in good health.

The rearrangement links TRBV9 to TRBJ1-4, with a weak D call TRBD1 (5 bases). V lost 3 bases to trimming and J lost 4 bases, with 10 bases between them. CDR3 length: 14 amino acids. Germline CDR1 SGDLS, CDR2 YYNGEE. CDR3 nucleotides: TGTGCCAGCAGCGCGGGGCAGCTTAATGAAAAACTGTTTTTT. This encodes CASSAGQLNEKLFF.

The V gene is TRBV7-3, the J gene TRBJ2-7; maybe TRBD2 (5 bases). The V end lost 2 bases, the J end lost 5 bases, and 10 bases lay between the germline ends. The CDR3 loop spans 13 amino acids. Germline values: CDR1 SGHTA, CDR2 FQGTGA. The CDR3 loop reads CASSLVGSHEQYF. The CDR3 region has the DNA TGTGCCAGCAGCTTAGTTGGGAGCCACGAGCAGTACTTC.

The genes are TRBV5-8 and TRBJ1-1, with D unresolved. The ends were cut back, 4 bases at V and 1 base at J, with 11 bases in the middle. CDR3 length: 14 residues. Per the germline V gene, CDR1 is SGHTS and CDR2 is YDEGEE. The DNA of the CDR3 is TGTGCCAGCAGCACCGGGTTGGCGAACACTGAAGCTTTCTTT. It translates to CASSTGLANTEAFF.

This CDR3 reads CASRTNREEGSYSGELFF. The CDR3, as DNA: TGTGCCAGCAGAACGAACCGAGAGGAGGGGTCGTATAGCGGGGAGCTGTTTTTT. The chain joins TRBV5-4 to TRBJ2-2; D is possibly TRBD2 (6 bases). The CDR3 totals 18 residues. Germline CDR1 SGHNT, CDR2 YYREEE (reference sequence). V was clipped by 5 bases and J by 7 bases, with 27 bases between them.

In its sample, this clone was seen a few times. This rearrangement joins TRBV7-2 to TRBJ2-2, with D maybe TRBD2 (5 bases). Germline V CDR1 and CDR2: SGHTA, FQGNSA. This CDR3 contains 18 residues. V dropped 3 bases and J dropped 0 bases, with 17 bases sitting between them. CDR3 sequence reads: CASSFIPLRGTNTGELFF. CDR3 coding DNA: TGTGCCAGCAGCTTTATCCCCCTGAGAGGGACGAACACCGGGGAGCTGTTTTTT.

The chain couples TRBV5-1 to TRBJ2-2; D not resolved. The CDR3 is 14 amino acids. The V gene lost 3 bases and the J gene lost 4 bases, with 10 bases spanning the gap. Germline assignment: CDR1 SGHRS and CDR2 YFSETQ. CDR3 in amino acids: CASSWTRGTGELFF. The CDR3 DNA follows: TGCGCCAGCAGCTGGACCCGTGGCACCGGGGAGCTGTTTTTT.

This clone appeared a few times. Within the sample, other DNA sequences also encode this same CDR3. The V gene is TRBV16, the J gene TRBJ2-7; a possible D gene is TRBD2 (6 bases). V was trimmed by 0 bases and J by 4 bases, leaving 7 bases between them. Per the germline V gene, CDR1 is KGHSY and CDR2 is FQNENV. This CDR3 contains 13 residues. CDR3 protein: CASSQSGGYEQYF. CDR3 nucleotide sequence: TGTGCCAGCAGCCAATCGGGGGGTTACGAGCAGTACTTC.

To note about this clone: At the DNA level, this CDR3 is encoded by other sequences in the same sample as well. This rearrangement joins TRBV7-9 to TRBJ1-1; possibly TRBD1 for D (6 bases). CDR3 length equals 14 residues. Germline V gene lookup returns CDR1 SEHNR and CDR2 FQNEAQ (reference sequence). V lost 3 bases and J lost 2, with 10 bases in between. The CDR3 nucleotides are TGTGCCAGCAGCTTTCAGGGGTCCAACACTGAAGCTTTCTTT. This sequence encodes CASSFQGSNTEAFF. The full variable domain, rest sourced from reference TRBV7-9 and TRBJ1-1, is DTGVSQNPRHKITKRGQNVTFRCDPISEHNRLYWYRQTLGQGPEFLTYFQNEAQLEKSRLLSDRFSAERPKGSFSTLEIQRTEQGDSAMYLCASSFQGSNTEAFFGQGTRLTVV.

This clone was counted between two and nine times. This chain links TRBV6-6 with TRBJ2-7, with 8 bases fitting TRBD1. CDR1 and CDR2 from the germline V gene are MNHNY and SVGAGI (reference sequence). Germline trimming cut 6 bases from V and 2 bases from J; bases unmatched to any gene: 6. CDR3 length equals 14 residues. CDR3 in DNA: TGTGCCAGCAGCTACGACAGGGGTCCCTACGAGCAGTACTTC. Its translation: CASSYDRGPYEQYF.